This T cell receptor (beta chain) was recovered during a study of T cell changes during pregnancy in multiple sclerosis. Germline V gene data show CDR1 as MNHEY and CDR2 as SVGAGI. With 2 bases removed from V and 7 bases from J, the gap between germline ends came to 18 bases. This CDR3 is 16 amino acids long. Sequencing was performed with immunoSEQ multiplex PCR; in TCRdb, only in-frame clones are kept and a portion is missing. There are 33,000 or so clones in the sample; roughly nine tenths occur only once, and over 5% lies in the top ten. The starting material was peripheral blood, obtained in the third trimester of pregnancy. The source is a female donor in good health, enrolled as a control in a pregnancy study. This chain uses TRBV6-5 with TRBJ2-1; D is perhaps TRBD2 (6 bases). CDR3 region: CASSYAGSLIGNEQFF. The CDR3 DNA sequence: TGTGCCAGCAGTTACGCGGGATCCTTGATCGGGAATGAGCAGTTCTTC.